This TCR beta chain was recorded in a study of blood T cells in healthy people across ages. General study results and limits: It was not known whether donors were CMV positive (a possible confounder of expanded clonotype changes). There was a strong correlation between TCR beta diversity and naive T cell percentage. TCR beta diversity, measured per million T cells, fell in a roughly linear way with age.

V lost 3 bases and J lost 7; bases outside the gene matches: 7. CDR1 and CDR2 from the germline V gene are SGHTA and FQGNSA. The CDR3 runs to 15 residues. Sample-barcoded 5' priming and a J-beta primer mix drove a second PCR of roughly 6 to 12 cycles. TCRdb used MiXCR to reprocess the 5' RACE reads, holding one entry per CDR3 protein. Of about 570,000 distinct CDR3 sequences in the sample, about 25% were seen once. Notes on this clonotype: Its antigen is still unknown.

Sequencing was done on a sample of blood. The rearrangement uses TRBV7-2 and TRBJ1-5, with 9 bases aligning to TRBD1. The receptor's source is a woman in her seventies in good health. This CDR3 reads CASSLQTGGRQPQHF. The CDR3 DNA sequence: TGTGCCAGCAGCTTGCAGACAGGGGGTCGGCAGCCCCAGCATTTT.